This T cell receptor beta chain is from a study of cytomegalovirus exposure and HLA in healthy donors. Study observations and caveats: Most TCR sequences proved rare, with some public TCRs found in many donors. The classifier reportedly diagnosed cytomegalovirus status with high specificity and sensitivity.

Germline V gene lookup returns CDR1 MDHEN and CDR2 SYDVKM. The CDR3 spans 16 residues. The V gene lost 5 bases and the J gene lost 2 bases, with 19 bases spanning the gap. Assay: immunoSEQ multiplex PCR; the TCRdb copy retains only in-frame clones and omits some. The sample has some 150,000 clones, roughly 90% seen once. A note on this clone: Its antigen is still unknown.

The sequencing input was PBMCs. J is TRBJ2-7 and V is TRBV28; D is possibly TRBD1 (5 bases). The source of this sequence is a man between 18 and 35 years old in good health and CMV-seronegative. The CDR3 sequence: CASSRPRTGGPYEQYV. CDR3 sequence (DNA): TGTGCCAGCAGTCGACCACGTACAGGTGGGCCCTACGAGCAGTACGTC.